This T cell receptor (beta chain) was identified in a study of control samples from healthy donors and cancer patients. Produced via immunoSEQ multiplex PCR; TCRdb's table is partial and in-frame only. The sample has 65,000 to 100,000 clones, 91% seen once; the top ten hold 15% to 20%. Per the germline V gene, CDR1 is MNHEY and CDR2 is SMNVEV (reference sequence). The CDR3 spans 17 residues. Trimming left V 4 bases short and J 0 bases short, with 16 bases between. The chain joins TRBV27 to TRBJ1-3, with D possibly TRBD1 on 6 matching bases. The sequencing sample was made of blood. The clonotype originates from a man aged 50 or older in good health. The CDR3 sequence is CASSSADRSSSGNTIYF. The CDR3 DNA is TGTGCCAGCAGTTCCGCCGACAGGTCGAGCTCTGGAAACACCATATATTTT.